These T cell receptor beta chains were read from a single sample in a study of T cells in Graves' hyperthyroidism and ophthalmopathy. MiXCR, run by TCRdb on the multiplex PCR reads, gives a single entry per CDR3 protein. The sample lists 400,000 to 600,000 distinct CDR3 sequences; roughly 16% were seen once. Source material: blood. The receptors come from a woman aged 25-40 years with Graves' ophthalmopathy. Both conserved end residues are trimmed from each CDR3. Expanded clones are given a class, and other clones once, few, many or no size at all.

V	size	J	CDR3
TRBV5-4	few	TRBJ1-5	ASSLDGQGDQPQH
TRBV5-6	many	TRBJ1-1	ASRPGILNTEAF
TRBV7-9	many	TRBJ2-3	ASNLGVDTQY
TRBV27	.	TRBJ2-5	ASSLLPVGTGIETQY
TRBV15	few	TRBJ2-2	ATSSYTGELF
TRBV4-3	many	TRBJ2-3	ASSPGNPDTQY
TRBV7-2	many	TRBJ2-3	ASSLLRLDTDTQY
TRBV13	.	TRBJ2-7	ASTPPTGGNEQY
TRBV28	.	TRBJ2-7	ASSLTIRYEQY
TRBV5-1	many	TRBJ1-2	ASSPREGGRGYT
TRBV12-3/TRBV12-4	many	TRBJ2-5	ASSSEGRGETQY
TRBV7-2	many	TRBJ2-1	ASSLGAGGLAGNEQF
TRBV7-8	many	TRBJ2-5	ASSLRRLVGKTQY
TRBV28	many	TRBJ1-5	ASSFAGGVQPQH
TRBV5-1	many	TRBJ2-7	ASSLWDGSYEQY
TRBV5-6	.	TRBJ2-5	ASSSGVLETQY
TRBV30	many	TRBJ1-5	AWSRRFNQPQH